This T cell receptor beta chain was captured by sequencing in a study of neurological immune-mediated disorders. Overall study results and limits: HTLV-1-associated myelopathy showed the most TCR clonal expansion; multiple sclerosis the least, below healthy controls. The absence of any CDR3 amino acid sequence shared by expanded clones across subjects suggests that repertoires were private in all groups.

In its sample, this clonotype was seen many times. Antigen: not known. CDR3 size: 16 residues. With 8 bases removed from V and 0 bases from J, the gap between germline ends came to 14 bases. Germline lookup yields CDR1 MNHEY and CDR2 SVGAGI. The starting material, 2 million PBMCs stored at -80 C, gave rise to the unsorted libraries. 5'RACE with 10-nucleotide random UMIs generated the cDNA. TCRdb itself ran the 5' RACE reads through MiXCR, one entry per CDR3 protein. The sample holds approximately 40,000 distinct CDR3 sequences, roughly an eighth seen once. Sequenced material: PBMCs. This chain joins TRBV6-5 and TRBJ2-6, with D perhaps being TRBD1 or TRBD2 (5 bases each). This receptor was identified in a female donor in good health. The CDR3 DNA reads TGTGCCAGCCCCGGGGCGAAGAGCTCTGGGGCCAACGTCCTGACTTTC. As protein: CASPGAKSSGANVLTF.